This T cell receptor (beta chain) was profiled in a study of shared clonotypes between healthy human individuals (TCRdb year 2020). Broadly, across the study: The cohort comprised a couple of women and a few men aged 18 to 49 years. Per donor, three plates each were used for CD4 naive and CD4 memory, two for CD8 naive, and one for CD8 memory. Each donor's leukapheresis produced roughly between roughly 0.85 and 10 billion PBMCs. The study deeply sequenced blood TCR repertoires of about 5 healthy adults to estimate repertoire size and the extent of clonotype sharing between individuals. Different laboratories and diverse techniques were used to prepare libraries and sequence TCR repertoires, to increase sequencing depth and limit assay-specific biases. On the study overall, not on this receptor specifically: Estimated clonotype richness was generally larger for naive than for memory subsets. The genetic and exposure-history diversity represented was limited by the small number of donors. Across a few donors, around 5.4% of naive CD4, roughly 3.8% of naive CD8, approximately 2.5% of memory CD4, and about 0.44% of memory CD8 clonotypes were shared. Rarefaction of sorted-subset datasets indicated incomplete sequencing despite the large sequencing depth. Compared with non-shared clonotypes, clonotypes shared by all four sorted-subset donors had higher generation probabilities. Pairwise subsampling led to the expectation that sequencing depth would affect the degree of clonotype sharing among donors. Sampling was restricted to blood, and TCR repertoires in tissues likely differ from the TCR repertoires found in blood.

The donors were healthy, HIV-negative adults who had no recently reported acute infections or vaccinations. Every donor was a Caucasian adult living in Nashville, Tennessee, USA. CD4+ T cells were enriched through magnetic negative selection, after which naive cells were positively selected on CD45RA and the remaining negative fraction served as the memory subset. After blood collection by leukapheresis, PBMCs were isolated using Ficoll-Histopaque density gradient centrifugation and then cryopreserved in the vapor phase of liquid nitrogen. Analytical flow cytometry was used to check the purity and quantity of each magnetically sorted T cell population. Each sorted fraction had its genomic DNA isolated and then quantified by UV absorbance on a Nanodrop 2000c. With respect to this clone: There is no known antigen for this receptor. No much larger clonotype is one base removed from it; base qualities were not supplied.

Using the deep immunoSEQ assay, TCR CDR3 regions were amplified from genomic DNA by multiplex PCR. Genomic DNA extracted from each cell subset was distributed evenly over all wells of several immunoSEQ 96-well plates, and each plate served as one replicate. Each replicate PCR for sorted subsets received about 220 ng genomic DNA, equal to about 30,000 T cell genomes. The purified libraries were quantified using a Qubit 3.0 fluorometer, sized with a Bioanalyzer 2100, and then quantified again using the KAPA Library Quantification kit. Every immunoSEQ 96-well plate was sequenced on a separate single-read 150-cycle Illumina NextSeq 550 flow cell. In the source study's methods: Because the immunoSEQ output included only junctional sequences and no quality scores, the filtering could not be the same as the filtering used for full-length reads. Sequences were annotated with PyIR, a Python wrapper for IgBLAST v1.9, and V/J genes and CDR3 were assigned using IMGT germline references. Reads were removed for weak V/J assignments (E-value above 1e-6), missing CDR3, stop codons, out-of-frame junctions, or ambiguous translated residues. V3J clonotypes were defined by identical inferred V gene, J gene, and CDR3 amino acid sequence. The percentage overlap between two repertoires was calculated by dividing the number of shared unique clonotypes by the size of the smaller repertoire. Richness of each repertoire was evaluated using RTK rarefaction, the Chao1 estimator, and Recon v2.1 estimates of unobserved clonotypes. Generation probabilities for all TCRbeta clonotypes obtained by the gDNA method from a handful of donors were computed using OLGA. In TCRdb, the immuneACCESS table is reduced to in-frame sequences with V and J assigned. These tables do not hold every clone; where another copy was compared, an unresolved V gene accounts for under half, and the others remain unexplained. V and J calls and clone size are as listed in that table; D and trimming were resolved from the DNA. This sample has hundreds of thousands of clones in its table, and around 97% of those were observed once. Approximately 0.057% of the sample goes to the ten largest clones.

Sequencing input: naive CD4+ T cells sorted from blood. The cell subset or site label here, explained by the study, means: CD45RA+ positively selected. This clonotype was sampled from a woman aged 25 to 39 in good health.

The sequenced DNA is TGTGCCAGTAGTATGGAACAGGGAATTAGCGAGCAGTACTTC. This sequence encodes CASSMEQGISEQYF. The rearrangement combines TRBV19 with TRBJ2-7, with a weak D call of TRBD1 (6 bases match). V is clipped by 3 bases and J by 6 bases, and the sequence between their germline boundaries is 15 bases long. The CDR1 and CDR2 encoded by the germline V gene (reference sequence) are LNHDA and SQIVND. Including the terminal cysteine and phenylalanine, the CDR3 comprises 14 residues. CDR3 DNA only is kept here, 42 bases in frame from base 1.